The 4 T cell receptor beta chains below were found in one sample sequenced in a study of cytomegalovirus exposure and HLA in healthy donors. With 60 Vbeta and 13 Jbeta primers, the PCR was carried out. TCRdb keeps only in-frame clones here, not all; method: immunoSEQ multiplex PCR. In the table there are under 200,000 clones, roughly 79% of which are singletons. Sample: PBMCs. The receptors come from a male donor in good health and CMV-seropositive.

The rearrangement uses TRBV30 and TRBJ1-6; D is uncertain. Between the trimmed V and J ends, which lost 1 base and 2 bases, there was a span of 15 bases. Germline assignment: CDR1 GTSNPN and CDR2 SVGIG (reference sequence). The length of the CDR3 is 17 residues. The CDR3 loop is CAWSGTFSIPYNSPLHF. The CDR3 region has the DNA TGTGCCTGGAGTGGCACTTTTAGTATCCCCTATAATTCACCCCTCCACTTT.

This clone was seen a single time. V gene TRBV6-1 combines with J gene TRBJ2-7; 10 bases map to TRBD2. Germline V gene sequence: CDR1 MNHNS, CDR2 SASEGT. With V trimmed by 4 bases and J by 2 bases, 5 bases remained unmatched. This CDR3 comprises 15 residues. In DNA, the CDR3 is TGTGCCAGCAGTGGTGGGACTAGCGAGACCTACGAGCAGTACTTC. It is translated as CASSGGTSETYEQYF.

V and J are TRBV5-1 and TRBJ2-2; 7 nucleotides align to TRBD2. The germline gives CDR1 SGHRS, CDR2 YFSETQ. CDR3 length: 17 residues. Losses at the gene ends were 0 bases for V and 5 bases for J; bases not matched to a gene: 10. As DNA, the CDR3 is TGCGCCAGCAGCTTGGAGGAGGGGAGGGGAAGAACCGGGGAGCTGTTTTTT. Translation gives CASSLEEGRGRTGELFF.

The chain uses TRBV7-8 and TRBJ2-7; 12 bases map to TRBD2. J was trimmed by 6 bases and V by 3 bases; bases with no gene match: 9. This CDR3 has 16 residues. CDR1 SGHVS and CDR2 FQNEAQ come from the germline V gene. The CDR3 protein is CASSFLAGGLSREQYF. The CDR3, as DNA: TGTGCCAGCAGCTTCCTAGCGGGGGGGCTCTCGCGCGAGCAGTACTTC.